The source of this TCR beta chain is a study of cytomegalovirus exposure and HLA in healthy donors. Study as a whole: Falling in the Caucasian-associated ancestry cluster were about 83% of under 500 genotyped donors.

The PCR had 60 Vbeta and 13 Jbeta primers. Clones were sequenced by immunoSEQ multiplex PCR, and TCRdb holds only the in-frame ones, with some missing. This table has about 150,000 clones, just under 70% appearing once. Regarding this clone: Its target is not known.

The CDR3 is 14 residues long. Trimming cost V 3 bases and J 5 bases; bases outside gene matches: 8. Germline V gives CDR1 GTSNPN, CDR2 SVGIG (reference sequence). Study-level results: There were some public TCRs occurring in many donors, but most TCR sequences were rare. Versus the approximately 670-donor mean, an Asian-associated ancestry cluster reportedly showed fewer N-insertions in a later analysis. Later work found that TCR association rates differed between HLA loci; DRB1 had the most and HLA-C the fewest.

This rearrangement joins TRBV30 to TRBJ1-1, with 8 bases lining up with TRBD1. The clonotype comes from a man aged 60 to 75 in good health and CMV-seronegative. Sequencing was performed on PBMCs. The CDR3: CAWRQRQGWTEAFF. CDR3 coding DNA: TGTGCCTGGAGGCAACGACAGGGGTGGACTGAAGCTTTCTTT.